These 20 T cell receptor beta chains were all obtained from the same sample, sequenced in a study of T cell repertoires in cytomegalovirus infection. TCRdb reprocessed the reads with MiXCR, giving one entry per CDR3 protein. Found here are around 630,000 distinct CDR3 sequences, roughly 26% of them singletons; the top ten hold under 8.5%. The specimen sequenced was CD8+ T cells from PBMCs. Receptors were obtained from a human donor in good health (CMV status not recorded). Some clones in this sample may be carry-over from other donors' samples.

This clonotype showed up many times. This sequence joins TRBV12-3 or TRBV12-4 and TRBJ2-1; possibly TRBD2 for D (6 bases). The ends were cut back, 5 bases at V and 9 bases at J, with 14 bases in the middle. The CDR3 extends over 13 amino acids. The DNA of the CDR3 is TGTGCCAGCAGTCCGCGTTGGGGGGTTGAGCAGTTCTTC. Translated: CASSPRWGVEQFF.

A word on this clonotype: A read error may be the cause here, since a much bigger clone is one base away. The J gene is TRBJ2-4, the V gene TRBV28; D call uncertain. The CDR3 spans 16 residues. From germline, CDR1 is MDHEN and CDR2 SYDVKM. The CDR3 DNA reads TGTGCCAGCAGTACACTCCAACAGTCTGGCAAAATCATTCAGTACTTC. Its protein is CASSTLQQSGKIIQYF.

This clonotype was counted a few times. CDR3 protein: CASSQVQGRKFF. In DNA, the CDR3 is TGTGCCAGCAGTCAGGTACAGGGGCGAAAGTTCTTC. V usage is TRBV27 and J usage is TRBJ2-1; 7 nucleotides align to TRBD1. The V gene's germline CDR1 is MNHEY and CDR2 SMNVEV (reference sequence). The CDR3 length is 12 residues. V lost 5 bases to trimming and J lost 14 bases; unmatched junction nucleotides: 9.

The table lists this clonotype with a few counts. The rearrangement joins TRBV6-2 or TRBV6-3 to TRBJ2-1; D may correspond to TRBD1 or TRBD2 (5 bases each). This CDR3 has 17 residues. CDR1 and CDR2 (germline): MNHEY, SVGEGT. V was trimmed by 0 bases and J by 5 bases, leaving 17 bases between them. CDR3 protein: CASSYSRGRGRNNEQFF. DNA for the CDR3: TGTGCCAGCAGTTACTCGAGGGGTAGGGGTCGGAACAATGAGCAGTTCTTC.

CDR3 sequence (DNA): TGTGCCAGCAGCTCGGACAGGGGACTTTTTGATCAGCCCCAGCATTTT. Protein sequence: CASSSDRGLFDQPQHF. This chain uses TRBV7-9 with TRBJ1-5; 9 nucleotides align to TRBD1. The ends lost 4 bases at V and 5 bases at J; junction bases unmatched: 9. The CDR3 extends over 16 amino acids. CDR1 and CDR2 (germline): SEHNR, FQNEAQ (reference sequence).

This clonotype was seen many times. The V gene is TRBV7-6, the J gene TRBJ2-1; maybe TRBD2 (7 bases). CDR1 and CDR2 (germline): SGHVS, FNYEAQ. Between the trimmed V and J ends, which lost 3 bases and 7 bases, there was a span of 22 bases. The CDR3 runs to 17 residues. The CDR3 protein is CASSFPPWGGIINEQFF. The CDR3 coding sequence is TGTGCCAGCAGCTTCCCCCCGTGGGGGGGCATAATAAATGAGCAGTTCTTC. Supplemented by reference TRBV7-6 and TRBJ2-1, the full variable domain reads GAGVSQSPRYKVTKRGQDVALRCDPISGHVSLYWYRQALGQGPEFLTYFNYEAQQDKSGLPNDRFSAERPEGSISTLTIQRTEQRDSAMYRCASSFPPWGGIINEQFFGPGTRLTVL.

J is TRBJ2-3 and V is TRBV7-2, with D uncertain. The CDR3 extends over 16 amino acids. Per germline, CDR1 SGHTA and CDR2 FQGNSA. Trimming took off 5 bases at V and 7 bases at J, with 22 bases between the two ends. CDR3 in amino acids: CASSPGGQGPGHTQYF. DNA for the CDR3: TGTGCCAGCAGCCCGGGTGGGCAAGGACCAGGACATACGCAGTATTTT. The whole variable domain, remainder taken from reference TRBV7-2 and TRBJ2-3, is GAGVSQSPSNKVTEKGKDVELRCDPISGHTALYWYRQSLGQGLEFLIYFQGNSAPDKSGLPSDRFSAERTGGSVSTLTIQRTQQEDSAVYLCASSPGGQGPGHTQYFGPGTRLTVL.

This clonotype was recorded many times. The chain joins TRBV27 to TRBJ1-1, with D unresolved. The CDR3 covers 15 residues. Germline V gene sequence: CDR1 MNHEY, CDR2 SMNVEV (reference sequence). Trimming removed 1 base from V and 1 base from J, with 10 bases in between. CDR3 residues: CASSLFPGRNTEAFF. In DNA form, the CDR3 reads TGTGCCAGCAGTTTATTCCCCGGGCGGAACACTGAAGCTTTCTTT.

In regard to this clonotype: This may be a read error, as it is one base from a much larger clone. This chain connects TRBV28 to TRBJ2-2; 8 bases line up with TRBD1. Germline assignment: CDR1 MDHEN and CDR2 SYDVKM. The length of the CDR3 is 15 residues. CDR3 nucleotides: TGTGCCAGCAGTTTACGACCCAGGGGGCATGGGGAGCTGCTTTTT. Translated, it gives CASSLRPRGHGELLF.

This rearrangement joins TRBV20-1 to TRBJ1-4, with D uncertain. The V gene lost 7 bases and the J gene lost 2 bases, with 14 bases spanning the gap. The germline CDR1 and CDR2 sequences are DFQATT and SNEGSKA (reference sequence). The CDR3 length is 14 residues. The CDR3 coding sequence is TGCAGTGTCCTCCAGCTTGGGACTAATGAAAAACTGTTTTTT. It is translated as CSVLQLGTNEKLFF.

The CDR3 reads CASSLGTGPPQYV. The CDR3 DNA reads as TGTGCCAGCAGCTTGGGGACAGGGCCCCCGCAGTACGTC. The chain carries TRBV7-9 and TRBJ2-7; 9 bases map to TRBD1. The J segment lost 9 bases and the V segment lost 3 bases, leaving 6 bases of the junction unmatched. CDR1 SEHNR and CDR2 FQNEAQ come from the germline V gene (reference sequence). This CDR3 has 13 residues.

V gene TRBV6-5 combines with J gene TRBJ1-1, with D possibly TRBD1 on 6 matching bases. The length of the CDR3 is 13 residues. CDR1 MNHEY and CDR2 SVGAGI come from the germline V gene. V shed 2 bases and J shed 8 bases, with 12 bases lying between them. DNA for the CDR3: TGTGCCAGCAGTTACACAGGGCGGGCCGAAGCTTTCTTT. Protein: CASSYTGRAEAFF.

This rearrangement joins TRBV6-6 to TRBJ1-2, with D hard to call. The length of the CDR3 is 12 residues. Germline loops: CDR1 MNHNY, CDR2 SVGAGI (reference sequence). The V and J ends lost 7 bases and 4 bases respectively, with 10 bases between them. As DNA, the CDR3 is TGTGCCAGCACCGAGTGGTTCTATGGCTACACCTTC. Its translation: CASTEWFYGYTF.

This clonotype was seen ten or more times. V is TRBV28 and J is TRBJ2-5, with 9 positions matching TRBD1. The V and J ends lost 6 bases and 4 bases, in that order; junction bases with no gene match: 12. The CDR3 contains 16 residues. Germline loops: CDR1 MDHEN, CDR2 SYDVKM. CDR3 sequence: CASRGQGWGKVETQYF. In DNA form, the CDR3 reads TGTGCCAGCAGGGGACAGGGATGGGGAAAGGTAGAGACCCAGTACTTC.

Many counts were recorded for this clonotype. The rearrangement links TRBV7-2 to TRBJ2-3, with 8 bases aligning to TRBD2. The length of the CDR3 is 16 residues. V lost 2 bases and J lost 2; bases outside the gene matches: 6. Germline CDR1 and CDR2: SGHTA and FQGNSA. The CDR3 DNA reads TGTGCCAGCAGCTTAAGGAGCGGGGGACCCACAGATACGCAGTATTTT. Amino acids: CASSLRSGGPTDTQYF.

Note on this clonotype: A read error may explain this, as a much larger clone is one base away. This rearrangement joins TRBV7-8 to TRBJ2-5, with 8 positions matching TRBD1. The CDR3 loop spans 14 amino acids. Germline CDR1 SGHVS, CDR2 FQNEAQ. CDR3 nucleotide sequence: TGTGTCAGCAGCTCTCCAGGGGGCCGTGAGACCCAGTACTTC. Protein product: CVSSSPGGRETQYF.

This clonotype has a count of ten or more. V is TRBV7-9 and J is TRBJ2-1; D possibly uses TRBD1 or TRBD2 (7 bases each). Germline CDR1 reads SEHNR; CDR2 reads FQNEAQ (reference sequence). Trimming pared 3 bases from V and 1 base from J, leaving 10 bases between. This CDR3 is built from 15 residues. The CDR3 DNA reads TGTGCCAGCAGCTTCAGGGGGGGTTCCTACAATGAGCAGTTCTTC. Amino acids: CASSFRGGSYNEQFF.

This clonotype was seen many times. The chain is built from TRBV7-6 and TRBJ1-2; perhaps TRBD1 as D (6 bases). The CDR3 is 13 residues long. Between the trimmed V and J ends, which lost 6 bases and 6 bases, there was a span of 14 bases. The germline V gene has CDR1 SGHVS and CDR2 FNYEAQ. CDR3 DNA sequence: TGTGCCAGCAGTTTGACAGGCAGGGATGGCTACACCTTC. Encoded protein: CASSLTGRDGYTF.

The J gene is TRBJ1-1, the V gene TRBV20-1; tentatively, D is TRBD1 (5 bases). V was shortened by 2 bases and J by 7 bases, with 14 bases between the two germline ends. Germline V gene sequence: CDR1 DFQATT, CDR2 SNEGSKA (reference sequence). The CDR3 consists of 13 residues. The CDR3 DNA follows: TGCAGTGCTAGACCCTCGGGACTTATTGAAGCTTTCTTT. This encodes CSARPSGLIEAFF.

CDR3 loop: CSAGGVTYEQYF. DNA of the CDR3: TGCAGTGCTGGAGGCGTTACCTACGAGCAGTACTTC. The chain links TRBV20-1 to TRBJ2-7; D possibly corresponds to TRBD2 (5 bases). Germline-derived CDR1 and CDR2 are DFQATT and SNEGSKA (reference sequence). V was shortened by 5 bases and J by 2 bases, with 10 bases between the two germline ends. The CDR3 extends over 12 amino acids.